This T cell receptor beta chain was captured in a study of T cells in Graves' hyperthyroidism and ophthalmopathy. Findings and caveats of the study: Clonotypes that were expanded in thyroid above 0.001 mostly appeared in blood too.

Lactation, pregnancy, other autoimmune disease or uncontrolled infection led to exclusion of patients. This sample holds PBMCs from 9.5 to 10 ml fresh peripheral blood. This clonotype has ten or more counts. What it binds is not known. The TCR beta CDR3 regions underwent amplification using RNA transcripts as the source. TCR CDR3 regions were first amplified by RT-PCR with HTBI primers. TCRdb reanalysed the multiplex PCR reads using MiXCR and keeps one entry per CDR3 protein. The sample yields some 340,000 distinct CDR3 sequences, roughly 13% seen once. The CDR3 is 14 residues long. With V trimmed by 4 bases and J by 4 bases, 4 bases remained unmatched. The germline V gene has CDR1 SGHDN and CDR2 FVKESK.

Sequencing was done on a sample of blood. The sequence came from a woman in her thirties or forties with Graves' ophthalmopathy. V gene TRBV14 combines with J gene TRBJ1-2, with 9 nucleotides matching TRBD1. The CDR3 coding sequence is TGTGCCAGCAGCCCCGTGGACAGGGGCTATGGCTACACCTTC. Its protein product is CASSPVDRGYGYTF.